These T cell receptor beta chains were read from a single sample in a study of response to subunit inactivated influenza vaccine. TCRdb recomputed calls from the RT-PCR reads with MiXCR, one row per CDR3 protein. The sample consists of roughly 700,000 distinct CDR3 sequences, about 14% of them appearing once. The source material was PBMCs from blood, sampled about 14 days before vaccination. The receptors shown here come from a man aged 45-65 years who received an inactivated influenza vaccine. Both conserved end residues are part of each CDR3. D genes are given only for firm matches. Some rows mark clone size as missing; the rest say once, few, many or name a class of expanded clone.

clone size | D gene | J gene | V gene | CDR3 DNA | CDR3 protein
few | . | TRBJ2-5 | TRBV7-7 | TGTGCCAGCAGCTTCCAACTCGGGGCAGAGACCCAGTACTTC | CASSFQLGAETQYF
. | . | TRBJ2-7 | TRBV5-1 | TGCGCCAGCAGCGTCGGACACACTATCTACTACGAGCAGTACTTC | CASSVGHTIYYEQYF
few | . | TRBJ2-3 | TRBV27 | TGTGCCAGCAGTTTATTAGACTACACAGATACGCAGTATTTT | CASSLLDYTDTQYF
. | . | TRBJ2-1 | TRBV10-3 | TGTGCCATCAGCATGGACAGCGGTGGTGAGCAGTTCTTC | CAISMDSGGEQFF
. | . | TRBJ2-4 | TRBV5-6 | TGTGCCAGCAGCTTGGTAGACACCCAAAACATTCAGTACTTC | CASSLVDTQNIQYF
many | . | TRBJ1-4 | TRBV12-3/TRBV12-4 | TGTGCCAGCAGTTTAGAGCAGGCCGCAACTAATGAAAAACTGTTTTTT | CASSLEQAATNEKLFF
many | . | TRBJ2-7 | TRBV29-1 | TGCAGCGTTGACCAGGGCTACGAGCAGTACTTC | CSVDQGYEQYF
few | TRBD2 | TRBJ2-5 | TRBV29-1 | TGCAGCGTGGGACGAAAACTAGCGCCAGAGACCCAGTACTTC | CSVGRKLAPETQYF
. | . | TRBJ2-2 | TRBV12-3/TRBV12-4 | TGTGCCAGCAGTTTAATGGCGGGGCACAGGGAGCTGTTTTTT | CASSLMAGHRELFF
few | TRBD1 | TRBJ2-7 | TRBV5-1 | TGCGCCAGCAGCGACAGGGTACCTAGCTTGGACGAGCAGTACTTC | CASSDRVPSLDEQYF
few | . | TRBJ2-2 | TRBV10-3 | TGTGCCATCAGTGAGATTAGGATTACTGCGAACACCGGGGAGCTGTTTTTT | CAISEIRITANTGELFF
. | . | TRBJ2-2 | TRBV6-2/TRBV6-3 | TGTGCCACCACGAAGCGAGGCGGGGAGCTGTTTTTT | CATTKRGGELFF
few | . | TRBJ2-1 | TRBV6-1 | TGTGCCAGCAGTCCGGCGGGATCGATTAGAGAGCAGTTCTTC | CASSPAGSIREQFF
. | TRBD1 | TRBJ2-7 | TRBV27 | TGTGCCAGCAGTGCCGCCGGGACAGGGGAATGGGCATACGAGCAGTACTTC | CASSAAGTGEWAYEQYF
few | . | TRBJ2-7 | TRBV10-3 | TGTGCCATCAGCGATTTCGGAGGGAGAAAAAACGAGCAGTACTTC | CAISDFGGRKNEQYF
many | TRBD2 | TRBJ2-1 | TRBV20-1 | TGCAGTGCACAAGAATCGACTAGCGGTCGTGAGCAGTTCTTC | CSAQESTSGREQFF
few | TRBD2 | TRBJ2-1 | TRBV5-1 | TGCGCCAGCAGCACTCGGACTAGCGGAGAGCAGTTCTTC | CASSTRTSGEQFF
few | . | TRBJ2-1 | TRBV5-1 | TGCGCCAGCAGCTTGACTAGCCGAGGCGATGAGCAGTTCTTC | CASSLTSRGDEQFF
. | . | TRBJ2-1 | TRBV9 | TGTGCCAGCAGCGTAGAAGCAGGGTTGAAAGAGACCCAGTTCTTC | CASSVEAGLKETQFF
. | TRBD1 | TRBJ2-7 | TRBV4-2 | TGTGCCAGCAGCCAAGAGGGACAGCTAAGCTCCTACGAGCAGTACTTC | CASSQEGQLSSYEQYF